A single sample gave rise to the 24 T cell receptor beta chains below, sequenced in a study of blood T cell repertoires in COVID-19. Produced via immunoSEQ multiplex PCR; TCRdb's table is partial and in-frame only. The data hold approximately 500,000 clones, with around nine tenths observed a single time. Sample: PBMCs or T cells enriched from blood (not recorded which). These TCRs come from a woman aged 35 to 49 who had recovered from COVID-19.

The rearrangement uses TRBV6-5 and TRBJ2-2; 8 positions agree with TRBD1. V trimming: 2 bases; J trimming: 9 bases; junction bases outside the gene matches: 11. Germline V gene sequence: CDR1 MNHEY, CDR2 SVGAGI. The CDR3 has 16 amino acids. The CDR3 DNA is TGTGCCAGCAGTTACGGAATCGGACAGGGAGCCAGGGAGCTGTTTTTT. This translates into CASSYGIGQGARELFF.

The rearrangement uses TRBV29-1 and TRBJ2-7, with 11 bases matching TRBD2. Per the germline V gene, CDR1 is SQVTM and CDR2 is ANQGSEA. CDR3 length: 16 amino acids. With 5 bases clipped from V and 0 bases from J, the junction kept 9 bases outside the gene matches. This chain's CDR3 is CSVRRTTSGSSYEQYF. For the CDR3, the DNA is TGCAGCGTTCGCAGGACCACTAGCGGGAGCTCCTACGAGCAGTACTTC.

The V call is TRBV13, the J call TRBJ2-3; D is ambiguous. Trimming took 3 bases from V and 4 from J, leaving 5 bases between them. This CDR3 contains 12 residues. Per germline, CDR1 PRHDT and CDR2 FYEKMQ (reference sequence). The CDR3 region is CASSFPSDTQYF. CDR3 DNA sequence: TGTGCCAGCAGCTTCCCTTCAGATACGCAGTATTTT.

The rearrangement uses TRBV6-6 and TRBJ2-7; D is undetermined. Looked up from germline, CDR1 is MNHNY and CDR2 is SVGAGI (reference sequence). The CDR3 loop spans 11 amino acids. V lost 7 bases, J lost 4 bases, and 8 bases lay in between. The CDR3 DNA sequence: TGTGCCAGCATGGAGTTGTACGAGCAGTACTTC. Encoded protein: CASMELYEQYF.

CDR3 loop: CASSGGLAGGKETQYF. The CDR3 nucleotides are TGTGCCAGCAGCGGGGGACTAGCGGGAGGGAAGGAGACCCAGTACTTC. The chain employs TRBV9 and TRBJ2-5, with 16 bases fitting TRBD2. The CDR3 is made up of 16 amino acids. With V trimmed by 3 bases and J by 5 bases, 4 bases remained unmatched. From germline, CDR1 is SGDLS and CDR2 YYNGEE.

Remarks on this clone: In the same sample, other DNA sequences code for this CDR3. The chain is built from TRBV27 and TRBJ2-7; 11 nucleotides agree with TRBD2. From germline, CDR1 is MNHEY and CDR2 SMNVEV (reference sequence). V was clipped by 4 bases and J by 3 bases; unmatched bases: 5. The length of the CDR3 is 15 residues. The CDR3: CASSSGTSGSYEQYF. Here the CDR3 DNA reads TGTGCCAGCAGTTCGGGGACTAGCGGAAGCTACGAGCAGTACTTC.

V gene TRBV7-8 combines with J gene TRBJ1-2, with unresolved D. The germline V and J ends were trimmed by 5 bases and 4 bases, with 14 bases remaining between them. There are 14 residues in the CDR3. Germline loops: CDR1 SGHVS, CDR2 FQNEAQ. DNA of the CDR3: TGTGCCAGCAGCGACCAAGCAGGAGGCTATGGCTACACCTTC. This gives the protein CASSDQAGGYGYTF.

The rearrangement joins TRBV15 to TRBJ2-1, with 9 bases aligning to TRBD1. This CDR3 has 16 amino acids. Germline V lookup: CDR1 LNHNV, CDR2 YYDKDF (reference sequence). V trimming: 2 bases; J trimming: 8 bases; junction bases outside the gene matches: 10. The CDR3 DNA reads TGTGCCACCAGCAGATCCCCGGGACAGGGTGGGTATGAGCAGTTCTTC. Protein sequence: CATSRSPGQGGYEQFF.

The chain uses TRBV6-2 or TRBV6-3 and TRBJ2-7; D is perhaps TRBD2 (5 bases). The CDR3 contains 17 residues. V was pared by 2 bases and J by 4 bases, with 21 bases between. Germline V gene data show CDR1 as MNHEY and CDR2 as SVGEGT. As DNA, the CDR3 is TGTGCCAGCAGTTACCCTAGGGCTGGCGGGTCACGTTACGAGCAGTACTTC. The encoded protein is CASSYPRAGGSRYEQYF.

This clone was seen a handful of times. This chain connects TRBV11-2 to TRBJ1-6, with no clear D. V was pared by 5 bases and J by 9 bases, with 17 bases between. Germline CDR1 SGHAT, CDR2 FQNNGV. The CDR3 totals 15 residues. The CDR3 region has the DNA TGTGCCAGCAGCAAACCTGGGAGGTCGATTTCACCCCTCCACTTT. This codes for CASSKPGRSISPLHF. The entire variable domain, with the rest obtained from reference TRBV11-2 and TRBJ1-6, is as follows: EAGVAQSPRYKIIEKRQSVAFWCNPISGHATLYWYQQILGQGPKLLIQFQNNGVVDDSQLPKDRFSAERLKGVDSTLKIQPAKLEDSAVYLCASSKPGRSISPLHFGNGTRLTVT.

This clone was observed once. This rearrangement joins TRBV19 to TRBJ1-1; TRBD1 might be the D (6 bases). From germline, CDR1 is LNHDA and CDR2 SQIVND (reference sequence). The CDR3 covers 14 residues. With 1 base removed from V and 6 bases from J, the gap between germline ends came to 12 bases. CDR3 in DNA: TGTGCCAGTAGTATAGGGGGGGGGCTTGCTGAAGCTTTCTTT. This translates into CASSIGGGLAEAFF.

This clone was seen once. This chain uses TRBV24-1 with TRBJ2-1; D gene uncertain. Germline assignment: CDR1 KGHDR and CDR2 SFDVKD. V dropped 4 bases and J dropped 7 bases, with 10 bases sitting between them. This CDR3 comprises 13 residues. The CDR3 DNA reads TGTGCCACCAGTGACCGCGACTCAAATGAGCAGTTCTTC. Residues: CATSDRDSNEQFF.

The chain recombines TRBV6-1 with TRBJ2-1; unclear D gene. Germline lookup yields CDR1 MNHNS and CDR2 SASEGT. V lost 2 bases and J 0 bases, leaving 8 bases between the germline ends. CDR3 length: 15 amino acids. CDR3 bases: TGTGCCAGCAGTGAAATGGGCCGCTCCTACAATGAGCAGTTCTTC. This translates into CASSEMGRSYNEQFF.

The rearrangement links TRBV2 to TRBJ2-7; tentative D call: TRBD1 (6 bases). CDR3 length: 17 amino acids. CDR1 and CDR2 (germline): SNHLY, FYNNEI. Trimming pared 7 bases from V and 2 bases from J, leaving 24 bases between. This CDR3 is CASTGLGRQANAYEQYF. CDR3 sequence (DNA): TGTGCCAGCACGGGGTTGGGGCGACAGGCAAACGCCTACGAGCAGTACTTC.

This chain links TRBV19 with TRBJ2-5; D is possibly TRBD2 (5 bases). CDR3 size: 16 residues. Trimming shortened V by 5 bases and J by 4 bases, and 20 bases separated the two germline ends. From germline, CDR1 is LNHDA and CDR2 SQIVND (reference sequence). In nucleotides, the CDR3 is TGTGCCAGTAGTGATACGCGGCGGGTCAGCGGAGAGACCCAGTACTTC. This codes for CASSDTRRVSGETQYF.

This clone came up once. The chain couples TRBV7-9 to TRBJ1-3; D ambiguous. Trimming took off 4 bases at V and 3 bases at J, with 10 bases between the two ends. Germline V lookup: CDR1 SEHNR, CDR2 FQNEAQ (reference sequence). The CDR3 is 14 amino acids. The CDR3 reads CASSSTADGNTIYF. CDR3 coding DNA: TGTGCCAGCAGCTCCACGGCGGATGGAAACACCATATATTTT. Full variable domain (rest looked up from reference TRBV7-9 and TRBJ1-3): DTGVSQNPRHKITKRGQNVTFRCDPISEHNRLYWYRQTLGQGPEFLTYFQNEAQLEKSRLLSDRFSAERPKGSFSTLEIQRTEQGDSAMYLCASSSTADGNTIYFGEGSWLTVV.

The V call is TRBV18, the J call TRBJ2-2; D not resolved. Per germline, CDR1 KGHSH and CDR2 LQKENI. The CDR3 length is 13 residues. Trimming pared 0 bases from V and 4 bases from J, leaving 3 bases between. CDR3 DNA sequence: TGTGCCAGCTCACCACCCATCACCGGGGAGCTGTTTTTT. It encodes CASSPPITGELFF.

This clone was observed once. The rearrangement joins TRBV4-3 to TRBJ2-7; tentative D call: TRBD1 (6 bases). This CDR3 spans 16 amino acids. The V and J ends lost 0 bases and 7 bases respectively, with 19 bases between them. CDR1 LGHNA and CDR2 YSLEER come from the germline V gene. The CDR3 sequence is CASSQDRRQESREQYF. The CDR3 coding sequence is TGCGCCAGCAGCCAAGATCGGAGACAGGAGTCTCGGGAGCAGTACTTC.

The J gene is TRBJ2-7, the V gene TRBV6-2 or TRBV6-3; TRBD1 matches at 7 bases. V lost 4 bases to trimming and J lost 3 bases; unmatched junction nucleotides: 12. The CDR3 length is 16 residues. Germline V gene sequence: CDR1 MNHEY, CDR2 SVGEGT. The CDR3 here is CASSSTTGRVIYEQYF. The CDR3 DNA sequence: TGTGCCAGCAGTTCCACGACAGGGCGTGTCATCTACGAGCAGTACTTC.

This chain links TRBV24-1 with TRBJ1-2; TRBD1 aligns across 9 bases. With 3 bases clipped from V and 3 bases from J, the junction kept 4 bases outside the gene matches. The CDR3 length is 15 residues. Germline assignment: CDR1 KGHDR and CDR2 SFDVKD. Here the CDR3 DNA reads TGTGCCACCAGTGATAGGACAGGGGATTACTATGGCTACACCTTC. Its protein product is CATSDRTGDYYGYTF.

The rearrangement uses TRBV2 and TRBJ1-2; D remains ambiguous. There are 16 residues in the CDR3. Germline CDR1 and CDR2: SNHLY and FYNNEI. With 4 bases removed from V and 3 bases from J, the gap between germline ends came to 18 bases. The CDR3 protein is CASSAEGTPRYYGYTF. In DNA, the CDR3 is TGTGCCAGCAGTGCGGAGGGTACGCCTCGTTACTATGGCTACACCTTC.

V usage is TRBV5-6 and J usage is TRBJ1-2; 10 positions match TRBD1. The CDR3 spans 15 residues. Looked up from germline, CDR1 is SGHDT and CDR2 is YYEEEE. The V gene end was trimmed by 4 bases and the J gene end by 2 bases; junction bases not matched to a gene: 5. CDR3 nucleotides: TGTGCCAGCAGCCCGATGGGACAGGGGAACTATGGCTACACCTTC. It translates to CASSPMGQGNYGYTF.

This clone was seen a single time. V gene TRBV19 combines with J gene TRBJ2-1, with TRBD2 matching 8 bases. V lost 3 bases, J lost 1 base, and 5 bases stayed unmatched. Per the germline V gene, CDR1 is LNHDA and CDR2 is SQIVND (reference sequence). The CDR3 is made up of 16 amino acids. The CDR3 spells CASSISSGPSYNEQFF. The CDR3 DNA reads TGTGCCAGTAGTATCTCTAGCGGGCCTTCCTACAATGAGCAGTTCTTC.

The chain is built from TRBV30 and TRBJ1-1; perhaps TRBD1 as D (6 bases). This CDR3 region has 13 residues. With 3 bases removed from V and 1 base from J, the gap between germline ends came to 9 bases. Germline-derived CDR1 and CDR2 are GTSNPN and SVGIG (reference sequence). The CDR3, as DNA: TGTGCCTGGAGGCAAGGGGGGAACACTGAAGCTTTCTTT. It specifies CAWRQGGNTEAFF.